This T cell receptor (beta chain) originates from a study of T cells in Graves' hyperthyroidism and ophthalmopathy. Study observations and caveats: Ophthalmopathy cases were set apart from stable hyperthyroidism by a 13 V-J model.

At first hyperthyroidism diagnosis, before any ophthalmopathy symptoms, the blood sample was collected. Trimming took off 1 base at V and 1 base at J, with 13 bases between the two ends. This CDR3 contains 16 residues. Per germline, CDR1 SGHNT and CDR2 YENEEA. Amplification of TCR beta CDR3 regions was performed using RNA transcripts as template. The HTBI primer set served for first-round RT-PCR of the TCR CDR3. TCRdb used MiXCR to reprocess the multiplex PCR reads, holding one entry per CDR3 protein. The sample has roughly 500,000 distinct CDR3 sequences; approximately 13% are singletons. This clonotype has ten or more counts. What it binds is unknown.

This receptor was obtained from a woman between 25 and 40 years old with Graves' hyperthyroidism that later progressed to Graves' ophthalmopathy. Sequenced sample: blood. V and J are TRBV11-3 and TRBJ1-1, with a possible D match to TRBD1 (5 bases). The CDR3 region has the DNA TGTGCCAGCAGCTTAGTCGGGACCATTCCGAACACTGAAGCTTTCTTT. As protein: CASSLVGTIPNTEAFF. The full variable domain, in which reference TRBV11-3 and TRBJ1-1 provide the parts outside the CDR3, is EAGVVQSPRYKIIEKKQPVAFWCNPISGHNTLYWYLQNLGQGPELLIRYENEEAVDDSQLPKDRFSAERLKGVDSTLKIQPAELGDSAVYLCASSLVGTIPNTEAFFGQGTRLTVV.